The 27 T cell receptor beta chains in this list originate from one sample, sequenced in a study of blood T cell repertoires in COVID-19. Sequenced by immunoSEQ multiplex PCR; TCRdb stores in-frame clones only, minus some. The profile shows roughly 100,000 clones, under 85% of them singletons. Sequencing was performed on peripheral blood. Source of these receptors: a woman aged 55-70 years with acute or convalescent COVID-19.

V and J are TRBV28 and TRBJ2-1, with TRBD2 matching over 11 bases. V lost 5 bases and J lost 12; bases outside the gene matches: 15. This CDR3 is built from 16 residues. CDR1 is MDHEN, CDR2 SYDVKM, per germline. CDR3 protein: CASSPGWVAGGVGQFF. The CDR3 coding sequence is TGTGCCAGCAGTCCCGGCTGGGTAGCGGGAGGGGTCGGGCAGTTCTTC.

The genes are TRBV11-2 and TRBJ1-1; TRBD1 might be the D (5 bases). Germline V gene sequence: CDR1 SGHAT, CDR2 FQNNGV. The CDR3 is made up of 14 amino acids. The V and J ends lost 2 bases and 4 bases respectively, with 11 bases between them. Here the CDR3 reads CASSLMLGGTEAFF. The CDR3 coding sequence is TGTGCCAGCAGCTTAATGTTGGGGGGCACTGAAGCTTTCTTT.

This clone showed up just once. V usage is TRBV6-6 and J usage is TRBJ2-7; weak D call: TRBD2 (6 bases). The CDR3 contains 13 residues. Per germline, CDR1 MNHNY and CDR2 SVGAGI (reference sequence). V gave up 6 bases and J gave up 7 bases, with 16 bases separating them. The CDR3 DNA reads as TGTGCCAGCAGCCCTGCGGGGCGGGGTGAGCAGTACTTC. Its translation: CASSPAGRGEQYF.

The chain couples TRBV27 to TRBJ1-4; TRBD1 might be the D (5 bases). CDR1 and CDR2 (germline): MNHEY, SMNVEV (reference sequence). The CDR3 runs 14 residues. V was clipped by 1 base and J by 5 bases, with 8 bases between them. CDR3 coding DNA: TGTGCCAGCAGTTTATGGGGCCCCAATGAAAAACTGTTTTTT. This sequence encodes CASSLWGPNEKLFF.

The chain carries TRBV5-1 and TRBJ1-4, with D unclear. Germline assignment: CDR1 SGHRS and CDR2 YFSETQ. The germline V and J ends were trimmed by 4 bases and 4 bases, with 11 bases remaining between them. This CDR3 spans 14 amino acids. CDR3 nucleotide sequence: TGCGCCAGCAGCGTTAGACAAAGTAATGAAAAACTGTTTTTT. Protein sequence: CASSVRQSNEKLFF.

V gene TRBV10-3 combines with J gene TRBJ1-6; TRBD1 aligns across 10 bases. Germline assignment: CDR1 ENHRY and CDR2 SYGVKD. The J segment lost 7 bases and the V segment lost 6 bases, leaving 6 bases of the junction unmatched. This CDR3 comprises 15 residues. CDR3 nucleotides: TGTGCCATCAGGGCGGACAGGGGGTACAATTCACCCCTCCACTTT. Protein: CAIRADRGYNSPLHF.

V is TRBV7-8 and J is TRBJ2-2; 9 bases map to TRBD1. Germline V CDR1 and CDR2: SGHVS, FQNEAQ. V lost 4 bases, J lost 3 bases, and 3 bases stayed unmatched. The CDR3 consists of 15 residues. CDR3 sequence (DNA): TGTGCCAGCAGCTCGGGACAGGGCGACACCGGGGAGCTGTTTTTT. Translating gives CASSSGQGDTGELFF. Based on the CDR3 plus reference TRBV7-8 and TRBJ2-2, the full variable domain is GAGVSQSPRYKVAKRGQDVALRCDPISGHVSLFWYQQALGQGPEFLTYFQNEAQLDKSGLPSDRFFAERPEGSVSTLKIQRTQQEDSAVYLCASSSGQGDTGELFFGEGSRLTVL.

This clone was observed a single time. The J gene is TRBJ1-4, the V gene TRBV5-1; no clear D gene. The germline gives CDR1 SGHRS, CDR2 YFSETQ. The CDR3 is 13 residues long. V was shortened by 4 bases and J by 0 bases, with 4 bases between the two germline ends. The CDR3 sequence: CASSLATNEKLFF. The CDR3 DNA is TGCGCCAGCAGCCTAGCAACTAATGAAAAACTGTTTTTT.

CDR3 bases: TGTGCCAGCAGCCAATTCAGGTCCGGGACAGGGACCTTCAACACTGAAGCTTTCTTT. Its protein product is CASSQFRSGTGTFNTEAFF. This chain joins TRBV3-1 (or the pseudogene TRBV3-2) and TRBJ1-1; 9 bases are a match to TRBD1. The V gene's germline CDR1 is LGHDT and CDR2 YNNKEL (reference sequence). This CDR3 is built from 19 residues. The ends lost 2 bases at V and 2 bases at J; junction bases unmatched: 15.

This clone was picked up a small number of times. The J gene is TRBJ1-2, the V gene TRBV6-5; possibly TRBD1 for D (5 bases). V shed 0 bases and J shed 7 bases, with 15 bases lying between them. The germline CDR1 and CDR2 sequences are MNHEY and SVGAGI. The CDR3 totals 15 residues. The CDR3 loop reads CASSYSRQGESGYTF. The CDR3 nucleotides are TGTGCCAGCAGTTACTCCCGGCAGGGCGAGAGTGGCTACACCTTC.

V and J are TRBV6-2 or TRBV6-3 and TRBJ2-7; TRBD2 might be the D (6 bases). Trimming shortened V by 7 bases and J by 0 bases, and 25 bases separated the two germline ends. CDR3 length equals 18 residues. Germline V gene data show CDR1 as MNHEY and CDR2 as SVGEGT. The DNA of the CDR3 is TGTGCCAGCACCCCCGCGCGGGACTTTCGCCCTATCTCCTACGAGCAGTACTTC. It specifies CASTPARDFRPISYEQYF.

The rearrangement uses TRBV29-1 and TRBJ2-7; TRBD1 aligns across 12 bases. CDR3 size: 14 residues. V gave up 6 bases and J gave up 5 bases; unmatched junction bases: 8. Germline lookup yields CDR1 SQVTM and CDR2 ANQGSEA. CDR3 residues: CSVLPGTGGDEQYF. DNA of the CDR3: TGCAGCGTACTCCCCGGGACAGGGGGCGACGAGCAGTACTTC.

This chain links TRBV4-1 with TRBJ2-2; TRBD2 aligns across 10 bases. Germline V gives CDR1 MGHRA, CDR2 YSYEKL. CDR3 size: 17 residues. The V and J ends lost 0 bases and 7 bases, in that order; junction bases with no gene match: 8. The CDR3 region has the DNA TGCGCCAGCAGCCAAGATGCTAGCGGGAGTACTGTCGGGGAGCTGTTTTTT. Its translation: CASSQDASGSTVGELFF.

In this sample, this clone turned up a few times. V and J are TRBV7-3 and TRBJ1-1; 8 bases align to TRBD1. The CDR3 spans 15 residues. The germline V gene encodes CDR1 SGHTA and CDR2 FQGTGA. V trimming: 5 bases; J trimming: 1 base; junction bases outside the gene matches: 6. The CDR3 sequence: CASSTTGAPNTEAFF. The CDR3 DNA reads TGTGCCAGCAGCACGACAGGGGCCCCGAACACTGAAGCTTTCTTT.

About this clone: Relative to the germline gene, one junction end is altered; a read error may explain this. The chain recombines TRBV6-1 with TRBJ1-2, with 9 bases that match TRBD1. The CDR3 runs to 15 residues. Germline lookup yields CDR1 MNHNS and CDR2 SASEGT. The chain's CDR3 is CASSEATGGNYGYTF. The CDR3 DNA sequence: TGTGCCAGCAGCGAAGCGACAGGGGGTAACTATGGCTACACCTTC.

This chain joins TRBV5-1 and TRBJ1-4, with 10 bases lining up with TRBD1. This CDR3 has 16 amino acids. CDR1 and CDR2 from the germline V gene are SGHRS and YFSETQ. The ends lost 5 bases at V and 0 bases at J; junction bases unmatched: 4. The CDR3 region has the DNA TGCGCCAGCAGTTCAGGACAGGGGGCAACTAATGAAAAACTGTTTTTT. This translates into CASSSGQGATNEKLFF.

The CDR3 is CASSFTGLRNTGELFF. In nucleotides, the CDR3 is TGTGCCAGCAGCTTTACAGGGCTCAGGAACACCGGGGAGCTGTTTTTT. The chain carries TRBV5-5 and TRBJ2-2; a weak D match, TRBD1 (6 bases). Germline CDR1 is SGHKS and CDR2 is YYEKEE (reference sequence). This CDR3 region has 16 residues. Deletions cut 2 bases from V and 1 base from J, with 12 bases between.

The V gene is TRBV6-5, the J gene TRBJ1-3; D perhaps matches TRBD1 (5 bases). Germline lookup yields CDR1 MNHEY and CDR2 SVGAGI. V was shortened by 10 bases and J by 0 bases, with 10 bases between the two germline ends. This CDR3 is built from 13 residues. CDR3 nucleotides: TGTGCCACCCAGACAGACTCTGGAAACACCATATATTTT. It translates to CATQTDSGNTIYF.

This clone has just one count. This chain uses TRBV10-3 with TRBJ2-7, with 7 bases lining up with TRBD1. Germline CDR1 ENHRY, CDR2 SYGVKD. The V segment lost 11 bases and the J segment 3 bases; nucleotides outside the gene matches: 4. This CDR3 spans 11 amino acids. The CDR3 sequence: CAVNRGYEQYF. The CDR3, as DNA: TGTGCCGTTAACAGGGGCTACGAGCAGTACTTC.

The rearrangement uses TRBV2 and TRBJ2-7; D possibly corresponds to TRBD2 (6 bases). Trimming removed 8 bases from V and 0 bases from J, with 23 bases in between. This CDR3 region has 17 residues. Germline V lookup: CDR1 SNHLY, CDR2 FYNNEI. The CDR3 sequence: CASDGWGGGLSSYEQYF. The CDR3, as DNA: TGTGCCAGCGACGGATGGGGAGGCGGTCTATCCTCCTACGAGCAGTACTTC.

The chain links TRBV19 to TRBJ2-2; 7 bases are shared with TRBD1. Germline values: CDR1 LNHDA, CDR2 SQIVND (reference sequence). With 8 bases clipped from V and 0 bases from J, the junction kept 3 bases outside the gene matches. This CDR3 spans 14 amino acids. In nucleotides, the CDR3 is TGTGCCAGTCAGGGGGTAGCGAACACCGGGGAGCTGTTTTTT. It translates to CASQGVANTGELFF. The variable domain in full, with the rest retrieved from reference TRBV19 and TRBJ2-2, is DGGITQSPKYLFRKEGQNVTLSCEQNLNHDAMYWYRQDPGQGLRLIYYSQIVNDFQKGDIAEGYSVSREKKESFPLTVTSAQKNPTAFYLCASQGVANTGELFFGEGSRLTVL.

J is TRBJ1-1 and V is TRBV7-9; TRBD1 might be the D (6 bases). Trimming took 2 bases from V and 5 from J, leaving 12 bases between them. The germline V gene has CDR1 SEHNR and CDR2 FQNEAQ (reference sequence). This CDR3 is 14 amino acids long. CDR3 in DNA: TGTGCCAGCAGCTTACAGGGGATCGGGACTGAAGCTTTCTTT. This translates into CASSLQGIGTEAFF.

This sequence joins TRBV21-1 and TRBJ2-3; the table names TRBD2, a call not compared with the DNA. TRBV21-1 is designated a pseudogene. The CDR3 contains 12 residues. CDR3 sequence (DNA): TGTGCCAGCAGCGCCGAGGAAGATACGCAGTATTTT. Translation gives CASSAEEDTQYF.

This chain uses TRBV6-2 or TRBV6-3 with TRBJ2-1; TRBD2 matches 9 bases. Germline CDR1 reads MNHEY; CDR2 reads SVGEGT. The CDR3 is 16 residues long. The junction had 8 bases not matched to a gene; V was cut back by 2 bases and J by 6 bases. CDR3 DNA: TGTGCCAGCAGTTACCCCCAGCGGGGGGCCAGCAATGAGCAGTTCTTC. This translates into CASSYPQRGASNEQFF.

This chain connects TRBV3-1 (or the pseudogene TRBV3-2) to TRBJ2-7; D remains unclear. The CDR3 spans 16 residues. Trimming cost V 3 bases and J 2 bases, with 17 bases left between them. The germline V gene encodes CDR1 LGHDT and CDR2 YNNKEL (reference sequence). The CDR3 is CASSQTRLAIPYEQYF. The CDR3 region has the DNA TGTGCCAGCAGCCAGACCAGACTGGCTATCCCCTACGAGCAGTACTTC.

The J gene is TRBJ2-1, the V gene TRBV10-3; possibly TRBD2 for D (7 bases). The V gene lost 3 bases and the J gene lost 8 bases, with 20 bases spanning the gap. Germline values: CDR1 ENHRY, CDR2 SYGVKD. The length of the CDR3 is 16 residues. The CDR3 nucleotides are TGTGCCATCAGTGAACGTCGAGGGGGGGCCACCCATGAGCAGTTCTTC. It encodes CAISERRGGATHEQFF.

This clone was picked up one time. The chain employs TRBV5-6 and TRBJ1-5; possibly TRBD1 for D (5 bases). The CDR3 spans 15 residues. Trimming left V 1 base short and J 6 bases short, with 14 bases between. Germline-derived CDR1 and CDR2 are SGHDT and YYEEEE. CDR3 protein: CASSLFQGLSQPQHF. As DNA, the CDR3 is TGTGCCAGCAGCTTGTTTCAGGGTTTGTCTCAGCCCCAGCATTTT.